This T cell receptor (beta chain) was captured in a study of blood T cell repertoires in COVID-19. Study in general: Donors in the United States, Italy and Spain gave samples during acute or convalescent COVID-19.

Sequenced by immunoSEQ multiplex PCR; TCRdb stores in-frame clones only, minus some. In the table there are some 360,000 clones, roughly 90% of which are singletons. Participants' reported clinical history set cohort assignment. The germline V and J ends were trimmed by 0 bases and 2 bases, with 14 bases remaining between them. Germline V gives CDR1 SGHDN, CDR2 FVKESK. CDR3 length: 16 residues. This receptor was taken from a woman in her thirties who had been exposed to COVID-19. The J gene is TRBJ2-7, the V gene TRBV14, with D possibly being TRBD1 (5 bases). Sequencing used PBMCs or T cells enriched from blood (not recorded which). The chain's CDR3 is CASSQDPRTPTYEQYF. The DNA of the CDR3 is TGTGCCAGCAGCCAAGATCCGAGGACACCAACCTACGAGCAGTACTTC.